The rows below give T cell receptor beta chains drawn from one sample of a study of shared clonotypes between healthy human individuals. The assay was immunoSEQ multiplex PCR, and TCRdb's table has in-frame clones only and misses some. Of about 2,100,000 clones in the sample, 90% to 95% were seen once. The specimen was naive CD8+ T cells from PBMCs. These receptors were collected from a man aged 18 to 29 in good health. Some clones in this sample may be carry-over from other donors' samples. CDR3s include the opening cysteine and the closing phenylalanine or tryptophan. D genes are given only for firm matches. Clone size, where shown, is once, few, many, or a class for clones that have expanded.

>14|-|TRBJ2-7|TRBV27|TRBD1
CASSWDRVGYEQYF
TGTGCCAGCAGCTGGGACAGGGTTGGGTACGAGCAGTACTTC
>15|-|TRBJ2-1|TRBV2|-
CASSEERDLYNEQFF
TGTGCCAGCAGTGAAGAACGTGATCTATACAATGAGCAGTTCTTC
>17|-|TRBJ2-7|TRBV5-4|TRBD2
CASSLAVVAGGSHEQYF
TGTGCCAGCAGCTTGGCCGTGGTAGCGGGAGGGAGCCACGAGCAGTACTTC
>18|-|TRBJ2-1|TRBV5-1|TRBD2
CASSQGTSGREGYNEQFF
TGCGCCAGCAGCCAAGGGACTAGCGGGAGGGAGGGCTACAATGAGCAGTTCTTC
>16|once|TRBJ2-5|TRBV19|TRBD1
CASSGSGTGGEKTQYF
TGTGCCAGTAGTGGCAGCGGGACAGGGGGCGAGAAGACCCAGTACTTC
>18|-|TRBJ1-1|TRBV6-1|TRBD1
CASSERAATGGGNPEAFF
TGTGCCAGCAGTGAACGGGCCGCCACAGGGGGCGGGAATCCTGAAGCTTTCTTT
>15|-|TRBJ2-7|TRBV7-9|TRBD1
CASSPRDRGFDEQYF
TGTGCCAGCAGCCCCCGGGACAGGGGGTTCGACGAGCAGTACTTC
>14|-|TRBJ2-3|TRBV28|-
CASSIIRVADTQYF
TGTGCCAGCAGTATTATTAGGGTAGCAGATACGCAGTATTTT
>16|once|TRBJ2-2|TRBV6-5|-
CASSYLPGVNTGELFF
TGTGCCAGCAGTTACTTGCCGGGGGTGAACACCGGGGAGCTGTTTTTT
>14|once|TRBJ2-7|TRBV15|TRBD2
CATSRGLAGNEQYF
TGTGCCACCAGCAGAGGCCTAGCGGGAAACGAGCAGTACTTC
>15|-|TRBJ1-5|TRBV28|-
CASSLRVVGDQPQHF
TGTGCCAGCAGTTTACGGGTAGTTGGGGATCAGCCCCAGCATTTT
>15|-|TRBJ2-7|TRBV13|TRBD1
CASSPRGQGGHEQYF
TGTGCCAGCAGCCCACGGGGACAGGGCGGCCACGAGCAGTACTTC
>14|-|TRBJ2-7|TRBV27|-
CASSFAGSGYEQYF
TGTGCCAGCAGTTTCGCGGGTTCCGGATACGAGCAGTACTTC
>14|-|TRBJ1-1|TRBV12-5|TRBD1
CASGGDRGGTEAFF
TGTGCTAGTGGGGGGGACAGGGGAGGCACTGAAGCTTTCTTT
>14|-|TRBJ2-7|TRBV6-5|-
CASSSWTTPYEQYF
TGTGCCAGCAGTTCCTGGACAACACCCTACGAGCAGTACTTC
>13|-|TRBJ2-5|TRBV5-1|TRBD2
CASDWMGGSEKYF
TGCGCCAGCGACTGGATGGGAGGGAGTGAGAAGTACTTC
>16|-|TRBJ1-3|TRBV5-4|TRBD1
CASSLGGDRGGNTIYF
TGTGCCAGCAGCTTGGGGGGCGACAGGGGTGGAAACACCATATATTTT
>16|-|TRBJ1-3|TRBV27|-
CASSLSAGSFRNTIYF
TGTGCCAGCAGTTTATCGGCAGGCTCCTTCCGAAACACCATATATTTT
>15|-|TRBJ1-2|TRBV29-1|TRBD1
CSVEVWGQGGYGYTF
TGCAGCGTTGAAGTGTGGGGACAGGGGGGCTATGGCTACACCTTC
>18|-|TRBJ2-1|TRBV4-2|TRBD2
CASSQEEGLAEGEHEQFF
TGTGCCAGCAGCCAAGAGGAGGGACTAGCGGAAGGAGAGCATGAGCAGTTCTTC
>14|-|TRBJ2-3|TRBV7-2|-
CASSRKGILDTQYF
TGTGCCAGCAGCCGCAAGGGGATTTTAGATACGCAGTATTTT
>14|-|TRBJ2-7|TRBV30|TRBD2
CAWTPPRGGYEQYF
TGTGCCTGGACCCCCCCCCGGGGGGGATACGAGCAGTACTTC
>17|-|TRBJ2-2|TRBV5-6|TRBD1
CASSLAFDRVLAGELFF
TGTGCCAGCAGCTTGGCCTTTGACAGGGTCTTGGCCGGGGAGCTGTTTTTT
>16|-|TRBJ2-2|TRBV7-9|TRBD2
CASSLDMGGYTGELFF
TGTGCCAGCAGCTTAGACATGGGGGGGTACACCGGGGAGCTGTTTTTT
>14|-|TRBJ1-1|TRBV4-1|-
CASSQAEGNTEAFF
TGCGCCAGCAGCCAAGCGGAGGGAAACACTGAAGCTTTCTTT
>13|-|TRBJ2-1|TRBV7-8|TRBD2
CASSRGRGDEQFF
TGTGCCAGCAGCCGTGGGAGGGGAGATGAGCAGTTCTTC
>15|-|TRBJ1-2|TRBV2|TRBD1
CASSEPGQGLYGYTF
TGTGCCAGCAGTGAACCGGGACAGGGGCTCTATGGCTACACCTTC
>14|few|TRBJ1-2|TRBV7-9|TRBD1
CASSDRDSEHGYTF
TGTGCCAGCAGCGACCGGGACAGCGAGCATGGCTACACCTTC
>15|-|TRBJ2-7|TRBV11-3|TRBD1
CASSFRDSSLGEQYF
TGTGCCAGCAGCTTCCGGGACAGCTCCTTAGGGGAGCAGTACTTC
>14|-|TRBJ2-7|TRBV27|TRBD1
CASSPRQGYYEQYF
TGTGCCAGCAGCCCTAGACAGGGTTACTACGAGCAGTACTTC
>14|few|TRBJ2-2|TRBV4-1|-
CASSPAGNTGELFF
TGCGCCAGCAGCCCAGCCGGTAACACCGGGGAGCTGTTTTTT
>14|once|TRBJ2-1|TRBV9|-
CASSGPTTSTEQFF
TGTGCCAGCAGCGGCCCCACGACTAGTACTGAGCAGTTCTTC
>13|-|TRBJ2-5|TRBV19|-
CASSIDGEETQYF
TGTGCCAGTAGTATTGATGGTGAAGAGACCCAGTACTTC
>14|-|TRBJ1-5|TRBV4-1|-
CASSQDWGAQPQHF
TGCGCCAGCAGCCAAGATTGGGGGGCTCAGCCCCAGCATTTT
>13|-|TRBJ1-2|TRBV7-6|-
CASSLGAGSGYTF
TGTGCCAGCAGTTTAGGTGCAGGGAGTGGCTACACCTTC
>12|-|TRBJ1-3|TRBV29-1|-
CSVKSPGNTIYF
TGCAGCGTTAAAAGTCCTGGAAACACCATATATTTT
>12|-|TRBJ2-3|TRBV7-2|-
CASSFISDTQYF
TGTGCCAGCAGCTTTATCTCAGATACGCAGTATTTT
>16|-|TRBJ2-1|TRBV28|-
CASSLRRAHWHNEQFF
TGTGCCAGCAGTTTACGACGGGCTCACTGGCACAATGAGCAGTTCTTC
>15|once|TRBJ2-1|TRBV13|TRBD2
CASSPRLATYNEQFF
TGTGCCAGCAGCCCCCGACTAGCAACCTACAATGAGCAGTTCTTC
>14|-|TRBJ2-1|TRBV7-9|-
CASSLSGIPNEQFF
TGTGCCAGCAGCTTATCGGGTATCCCCAATGAGCAGTTCTTC